This TCR beta chain was retrieved from a study of blood T cell repertoires in COVID-19. Study background: Researchers got acute and convalescent COVID-19 samples from the United States, Italy and Spain.

This CDR3 region has 14 residues. From germline, CDR1 is MDHEN and CDR2 SYDVKM. Trimming shortened V by 3 bases and J by 6 bases, and 14 bases separated the two germline ends. Study members were between about 18 and 100 years old and lived in approximately 25 US regions. Recovered status in Cohort 3 required two negative PCRs, clearance, or symptom resolution. Under the authors' procedure: Amplifying reference gene primers gave estimates of nucleated cell counts. Libraries were prepared by immunoSEQ multiplex PCR; TCRdb keeps only in-frame clonotypes and omits some of them. D and trimming were read from the DNA, whereas the V and J calls and clone size are those reported in that table. The sample lists 360,000 or so clones; nearly 90% were seen once.

This TCR was recovered from a woman aged 25 to 39 who had recovered from COVID-19. The chain combines TRBV28 with TRBJ1-1; D not resolved. The sequenced sample was PBMCs or T cells enriched from blood (not recorded which). The CDR3 loop reads CASSLERAFSEAFF. The CDR3, as DNA: TGTGCCAGCAGTTTGGAGAGGGCCTTCTCTGAAGCTTTCTTT.